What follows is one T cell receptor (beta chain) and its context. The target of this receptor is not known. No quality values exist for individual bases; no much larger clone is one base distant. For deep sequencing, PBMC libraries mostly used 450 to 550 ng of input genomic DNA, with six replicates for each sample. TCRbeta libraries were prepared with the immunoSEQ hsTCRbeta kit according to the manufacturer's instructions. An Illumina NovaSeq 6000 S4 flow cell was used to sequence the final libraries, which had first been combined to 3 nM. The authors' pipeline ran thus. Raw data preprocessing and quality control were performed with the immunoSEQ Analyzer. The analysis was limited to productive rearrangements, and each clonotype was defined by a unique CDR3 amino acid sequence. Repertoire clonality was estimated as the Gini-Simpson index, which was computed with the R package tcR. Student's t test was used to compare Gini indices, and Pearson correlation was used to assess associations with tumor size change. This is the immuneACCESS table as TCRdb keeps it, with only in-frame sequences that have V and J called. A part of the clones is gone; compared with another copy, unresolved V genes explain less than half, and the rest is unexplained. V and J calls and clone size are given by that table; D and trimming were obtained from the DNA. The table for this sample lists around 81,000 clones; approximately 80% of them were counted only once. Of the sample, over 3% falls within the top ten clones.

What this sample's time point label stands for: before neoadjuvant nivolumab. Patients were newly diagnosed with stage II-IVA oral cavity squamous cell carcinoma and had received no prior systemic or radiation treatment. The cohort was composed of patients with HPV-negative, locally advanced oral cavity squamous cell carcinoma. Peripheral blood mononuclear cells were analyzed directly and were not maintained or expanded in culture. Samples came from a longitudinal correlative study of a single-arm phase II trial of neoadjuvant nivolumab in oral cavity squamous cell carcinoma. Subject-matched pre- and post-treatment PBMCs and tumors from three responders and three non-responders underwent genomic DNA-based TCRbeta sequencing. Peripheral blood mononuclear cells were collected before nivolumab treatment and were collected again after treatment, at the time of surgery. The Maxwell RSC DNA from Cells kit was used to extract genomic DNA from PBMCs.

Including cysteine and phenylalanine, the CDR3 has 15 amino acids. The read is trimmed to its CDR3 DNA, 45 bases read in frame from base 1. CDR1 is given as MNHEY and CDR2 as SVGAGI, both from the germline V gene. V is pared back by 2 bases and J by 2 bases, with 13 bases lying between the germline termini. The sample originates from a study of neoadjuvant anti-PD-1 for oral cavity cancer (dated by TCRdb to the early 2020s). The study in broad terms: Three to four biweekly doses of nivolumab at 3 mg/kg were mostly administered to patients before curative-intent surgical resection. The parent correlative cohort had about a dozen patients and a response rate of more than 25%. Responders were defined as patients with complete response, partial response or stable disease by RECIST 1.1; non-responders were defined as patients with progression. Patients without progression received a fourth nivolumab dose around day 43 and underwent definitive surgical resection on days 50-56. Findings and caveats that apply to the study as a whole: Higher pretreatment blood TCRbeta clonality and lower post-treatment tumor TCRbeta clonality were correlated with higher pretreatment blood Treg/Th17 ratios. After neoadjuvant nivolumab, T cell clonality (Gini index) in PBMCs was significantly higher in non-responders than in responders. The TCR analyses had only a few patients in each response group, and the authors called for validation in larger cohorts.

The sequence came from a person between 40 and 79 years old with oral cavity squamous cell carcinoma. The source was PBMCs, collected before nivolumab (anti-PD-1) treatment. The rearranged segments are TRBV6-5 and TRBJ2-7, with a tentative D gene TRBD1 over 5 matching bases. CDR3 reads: CASSYDAAGTYEQYF. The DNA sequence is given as TGTGCCAGCAGTTACGACGCGGCAGGGACCTACGAGCAGTACTTC.